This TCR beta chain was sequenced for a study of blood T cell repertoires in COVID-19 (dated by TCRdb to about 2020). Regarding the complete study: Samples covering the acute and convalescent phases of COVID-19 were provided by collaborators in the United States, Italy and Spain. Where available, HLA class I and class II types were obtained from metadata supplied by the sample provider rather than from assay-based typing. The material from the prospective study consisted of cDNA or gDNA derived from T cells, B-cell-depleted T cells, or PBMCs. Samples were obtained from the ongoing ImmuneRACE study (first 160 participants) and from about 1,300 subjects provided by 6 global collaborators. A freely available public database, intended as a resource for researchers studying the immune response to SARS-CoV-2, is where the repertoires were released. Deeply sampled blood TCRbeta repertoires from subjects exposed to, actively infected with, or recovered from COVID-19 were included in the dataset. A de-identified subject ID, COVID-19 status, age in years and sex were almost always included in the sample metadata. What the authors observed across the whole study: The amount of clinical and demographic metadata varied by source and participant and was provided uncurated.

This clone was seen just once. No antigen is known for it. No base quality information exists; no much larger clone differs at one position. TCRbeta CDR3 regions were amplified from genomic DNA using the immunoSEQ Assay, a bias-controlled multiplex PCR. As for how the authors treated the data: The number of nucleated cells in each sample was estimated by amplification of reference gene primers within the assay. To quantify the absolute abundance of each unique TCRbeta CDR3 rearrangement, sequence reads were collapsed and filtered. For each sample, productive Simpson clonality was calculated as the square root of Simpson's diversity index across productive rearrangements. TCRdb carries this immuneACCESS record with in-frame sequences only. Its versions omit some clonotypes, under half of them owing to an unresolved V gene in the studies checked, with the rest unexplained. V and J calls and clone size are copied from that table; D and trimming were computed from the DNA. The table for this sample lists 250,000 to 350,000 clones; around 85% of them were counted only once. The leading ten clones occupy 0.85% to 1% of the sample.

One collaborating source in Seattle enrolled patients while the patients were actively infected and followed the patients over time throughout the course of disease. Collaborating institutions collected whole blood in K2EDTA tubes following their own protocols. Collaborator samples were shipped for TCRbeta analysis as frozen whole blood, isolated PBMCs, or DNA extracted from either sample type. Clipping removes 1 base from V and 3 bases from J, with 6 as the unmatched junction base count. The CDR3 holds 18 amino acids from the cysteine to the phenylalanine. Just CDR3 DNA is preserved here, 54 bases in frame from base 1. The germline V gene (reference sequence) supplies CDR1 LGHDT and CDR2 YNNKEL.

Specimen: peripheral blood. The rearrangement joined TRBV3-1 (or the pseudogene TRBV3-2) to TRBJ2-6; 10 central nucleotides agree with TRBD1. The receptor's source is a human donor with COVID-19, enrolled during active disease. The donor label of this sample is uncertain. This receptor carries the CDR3 CASSQAGQGMGGANVLTF. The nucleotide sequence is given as TGTGCCAGCAGCCAAGCGGGACAGGGGATGGGTGGGGCCAACGTCCTGACTTTC.